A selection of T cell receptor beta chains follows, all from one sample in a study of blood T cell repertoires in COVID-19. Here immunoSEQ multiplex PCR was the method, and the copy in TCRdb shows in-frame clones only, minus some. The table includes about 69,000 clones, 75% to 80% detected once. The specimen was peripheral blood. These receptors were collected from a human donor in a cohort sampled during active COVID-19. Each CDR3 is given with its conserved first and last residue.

CDR3aa: CASSLAVGTSGGRYEQYF
j_gene: TRBJ2-7
v_gene: TRBV7-6
len: 18

CDR3aa: CASSPRTGFDTQYF
j_gene: TRBJ2-3
v_gene: TRBV9
len: 14

CDR3aa: CASVRQGTDTQYF
j_gene: TRBJ2-3
v_gene: TRBV6-5
len: 13

CDR3aa: CASSPPSRGSYEQYF
j_gene: TRBJ2-7
v_gene: TRBV18
len: 15

CDR3aa: CASSLAGVDTQYF
j_gene: TRBJ2-3
v_gene: TRBV27
len: 13

CDR3aa: CASSRRFRDRGWNTEAFF
j_gene: TRBJ1-1
v_gene: TRBV3-1/TRBV3-2
len: 18

CDR3aa: CASSLAQGNEQFF
j_gene: TRBJ2-1
v_gene: TRBV11-2
len: 13

CDR3aa: CASSPGQSYEQYF
j_gene: TRBJ2-7
v_gene: TRBV28
len: 13

CDR3aa: CASSYSDRRFYEQYF
j_gene: TRBJ2-7
v_gene: TRBV6-5
len: 15

CDR3aa: CASSLPGTGMREQYF
j_gene: TRBJ2-7
v_gene: TRBV27
len: 15

CDR3aa: CASSRVTGNQPQHF
j_gene: TRBJ1-5
v_gene: TRBV5-8
len: 14

CDR3aa: CASSLSGTSGGEDTQYF
j_gene: TRBJ2-3
v_gene: TRBV7-9
len: 17

CDR3aa: CASSYFSGLAGGGNIQYF
j_gene: TRBJ2-4
v_gene: TRBV5-4
len: 18

CDR3aa: CASSFIRTSTDTQYF
j_gene: TRBJ2-3
v_gene: TRBV11-2
len: 15

CDR3aa: CASSLPGNEQFF
j_gene: TRBJ2-1
v_gene: TRBV5-1
len: 12

CDR3aa: CASSSKNAGGTGELFF
j_gene: TRBJ2-2
v_gene: TRBV18
len: 16

CDR3aa: CASSIAGGTGELFF
j_gene: TRBJ2-2
v_gene: TRBV19
len: 14

CDR3aa: CASSFFSQPQHF
j_gene: TRBJ1-5
v_gene: TRBV7-9
len: 12

CDR3aa: CASSRWDTSNQPQHF
j_gene: TRBJ1-5
v_gene: TRBV2
len: 15

CDR3aa: CASSLLARGYEQYF
j_gene: TRBJ2-7
v_gene: TRBV11-1
len: 14

CDR3aa: CASSPARTPNNEQFF
j_gene: TRBJ2-1
v_gene: TRBV18
len: 15

CDR3aa: CASIGLGQSYYGYTF
j_gene: TRBJ1-2
v_gene: TRBV6-6
len: 15

CDR3aa: CAWGQSNTGELFF
j_gene: TRBJ2-2
v_gene: TRBV28
len: 13

CDR3aa: CAWTRRGGVTGELFF
j_gene: TRBJ2-2
v_gene: TRBV30
len: 15

CDR3aa: CASSETGGHGELFF
j_gene: TRBJ2-2
v_gene: TRBV10-2
len: 14

CDR3aa: CSVGSPGGTGKDYGYTF
j_gene: TRBJ1-2
v_gene: TRBV29-1
len: 17

CDR3aa: CASSARTKHYEQYF
j_gene: TRBJ2-7
v_gene: TRBV13
len: 14

CDR3aa: CASSAKQGHTNTGELFF
j_gene: TRBJ2-2
v_gene: TRBV25-1
len: 17

CDR3aa: CSARTGHGYTF
j_gene: TRBJ1-2
v_gene: TRBV29-1
len: 11

CDR3aa: CATWDSLNYGYTF
j_gene: TRBJ1-2
v_gene: TRBV28
len: 13

CDR3aa: CATRGGSSYNSPLHF
j_gene: TRBJ1-6
v_gene: TRBV10-3
len: 15

CDR3aa: CASSPISQLNTEAFF
j_gene: TRBJ1-1
v_gene: TRBV19
len: 15

CDR3aa: CASSQDRGGLGYTF
j_gene: TRBJ1-2
v_gene: TRBV4-2
len: 14

CDR3aa: CASGGRGKGHEQYF
j_gene: TRBJ2-7
v_gene: TRBV5-1
len: 14

CDR3aa: CAHGRGAGAYNEQFF
j_gene: TRBJ2-1
v_gene: TRBV30
len: 15

CDR3aa: CASSTGFSITEAFF
j_gene: TRBJ1-1
v_gene: TRBV27
len: 14

CDR3aa: CATSRVRTGGYGANVLTF
j_gene: TRBJ2-6
v_gene: TRBV15
len: 18

CDR3aa: CASSVVDSLNEQFF
j_gene: TRBJ2-1
v_gene: TRBV9
len: 14

CDR3aa: CASSPPSGKAFF
j_gene: TRBJ1-1
v_gene: TRBV25-1
len: 12

CDR3aa: CASSLSRGGAHEQYF
j_gene: TRBJ2-7
v_gene: TRBV5-1
len: 15

CDR3aa: CASGVGGNEKLFF
j_gene: TRBJ1-4
v_gene: TRBV25-1
len: 13